Listed below are T cell receptor beta chains from one sample, sequenced in a study of blood T cell repertoires in COVID-19. Sequencing used immunoSEQ multiplex PCR; TCRdb keeps in-frame clones, though not all of them. The sample consists of over 120,000 clones, 60% to 80% of them appearing once. Sequenced: peripheral blood. These receptor sequences come from a woman in her forties or fifties with active or convalescent COVID-19. The CDR3 runs from the conserved cysteine through the conserved F or W. A D gene is named only where the DNA matches it firmly. Rows give clone size only sometimes, using once, few, many, or a class for an expanded clone.

clone size: .; CDR3 length: 15; D gene: .; V gene: TRBV5-1; J gene: TRBJ2-7; CDR3 protein: CASSPSGVRAYEQYF; CDR3 DNA: TGCGCCAGCAGCCCGTCCGGGGTCCGGGCCTACGAGCAGTACTTC
clone size: .; CDR3 length: 17; D gene: TRBD2; V gene: TRBV30; J gene: TRBJ2-1; CDR3 protein: CAWSVRRLAGGLNEQFF; CDR3 DNA: TGTGCCTGGAGTGTAAGGAGACTAGCGGGAGGCCTAAATGAGCAGTTCTTC
clone size: .; CDR3 length: 15; D gene: .; V gene: TRBV2; J gene: TRBJ2-5; CDR3 protein: CASSGGQLPRETQYF; CDR3 DNA: TGTGCCAGCAGCGGCGGACAGCTACCGAGGGAGACCCAGTACTTC
clone size: .; CDR3 length: 17; D gene: TRBD2; V gene: TRBV19; J gene: TRBJ2-1; CDR3 protein: CASSIGASGLYYNEQFF; CDR3 DNA: TGTGCCAGTAGTATTGGGGCTAGCGGATTATACTACAATGAGCAGTTCTTC
clone size: .; CDR3 length: 16; D gene: TRBD1; V gene: TRBV7-9; J gene: TRBJ1-4; CDR3 protein: CASSALRTGRNEKLFF; CDR3 DNA: TGTGCCAGCAGCGCTTTGAGGACAGGGCGGAATGAAAAACTGTTTTTT
clone size: .; CDR3 length: 15; D gene: .; V gene: TRBV11-2; J gene: TRBJ2-5; CDR3 protein: CASSKREEGGETQYF; CDR3 DNA: TGTGCCAGCAGCAAACGCGAGGAGGGTGGAGAGACCCAGTACTTC
clone size: once; CDR3 length: 17; D gene: .; V gene: TRBV4-2; J gene: TRBJ2-7; CDR3 protein: CASSQEGRTYPLYEQYF; CDR3 DNA: TGTGCCAGCAGCCAAGAAGGAAGGACTTATCCCCTCTACGAGCAGTACTTC
clone size: .; CDR3 length: 11; D gene: .; V gene: TRBV12-3/TRBV12-4; J gene: TRBJ2-1; CDR3 protein: CASPNYNEQFF; CDR3 DNA: TGTGCCAGTCCTAACTACAATGAGCAGTTCTTC
clone size: once; CDR3 length: 14; D gene: .; V gene: TRBV2; J gene: TRBJ1-5; CDR3 protein: CASSRGQTNQPQHF; CDR3 DNA: TGTGCCAGCAGTCGTGGACAGACGAATCAGCCCCAGCATTTT
clone size: once; CDR3 length: 15; D gene: .; V gene: TRBV9; J gene: TRBJ1-3; CDR3 protein: CASSVEGHHGNTIYF; CDR3 DNA: TGTGCCAGCAGCGTAGAGGGACATCATGGAAACACCATATATTTT
clone size: .; CDR3 length: 15; D gene: TRBD1; V gene: TRBV7-2; J gene: TRBJ1-2; CDR3 protein: CASSLAGTGKRGYTF; CDR3 DNA: TGTGCCAGCAGCTTAGCGGGGACAGGGAAGCGGGGCTACACCTTC
clone size: .; CDR3 length: 15; D gene: TRBD1; V gene: TRBV18; J gene: TRBJ2-5; CDR3 protein: CASSLSGQGKETQYF; CDR3 DNA: TGTGCCAGCTCACTCTCGGGACAGGGAAAAGAGACCCAGTACTTC
clone size: .; CDR3 length: 14; D gene: TRBD1; V gene: TRBV29-1; J gene: TRBJ1-1; CDR3 protein: CSAESDREWTEAFF; CDR3 DNA: TGCAGCGCGGAATCGGACAGGGAGTGGACTGAAGCTTTCTTT
clone size: .; CDR3 length: 15; D gene: TRBD1; V gene: TRBV5-8; J gene: TRBJ1-4; CDR3 protein: CASSSQGGVDEKLFF; CDR3 DNA: TGTGCCAGCAGCTCCCAGGGGGGCGTAGATGAAAAACTGTTTTTT
clone size: .; CDR3 length: 17; D gene: TRBD2; V gene: TRBV7-2; J gene: TRBJ2-7; CDR3 protein: CASSLSGTSGEGYEQYF; CDR3 DNA: TGTGCCAGCAGCCTTTCCGGGACTAGCGGGGAGGGCTACGAGCAGTACTTC
clone size: once; CDR3 length: 17; D gene: TRBD1; V gene: TRBV23-1; J gene: TRBJ2-4; CDR3 protein: CASSHLGTGLAKNIQYF; CDR3 DNA: TGCGCCAGCAGTCACCTGGGGACAGGGCTAGCCAAAAACATTCAGTACTTC
clone size: .; CDR3 length: 14; D gene: .; V gene: TRBV9; J gene: TRBJ1-5; CDR3 protein: CASSVGQSNQPQHF; CDR3 DNA: TGTGCCAGCAGCGTAGGGCAGAGCAATCAGCCCCAGCATTTT
clone size: .; CDR3 length: 15; D gene: TRBD1; V gene: TRBV5-4; J gene: TRBJ2-5; CDR3 protein: CASSLAGDRVETQYF; CDR3 DNA: TGTGCCAGCAGCTTGGCCGGGGACAGGGTAGAGACCCAGTACTTC
clone size: .; CDR3 length: 15; D gene: .; V gene: TRBV2; J gene: TRBJ1-6; CDR3 protein: CASSETDWDNSPLHF; CDR3 DNA: TGTGCCAGCAGTGAAACCGACTGGGATAATTCACCCCTCCACTTT
clone size: .; CDR3 length: 15; D gene: .; V gene: TRBV5-6; J gene: TRBJ1-4; CDR3 protein: CASSPRRTTNEKLFF; CDR3 DNA: TGTGCCAGCAGCCCGCGCAGGACAACTAATGAAAAACTGTTTTTT
clone size: few; CDR3 length: 15; D gene: .; V gene: TRBV5-1; J gene: TRBJ1-1; CDR3 protein: CASSLAEQMNTEAFF; CDR3 DNA: TGCGCCAGCAGCTTGGCCGAACAGATGAACACTGAAGCTTTCTTT
clone size: few; CDR3 length: 15; D gene: TRBD2; V gene: TRBV6-6; J gene: TRBJ2-1; CDR3 protein: CASSSRTSGSIEQFF; CDR3 DNA: TGTGCCAGCAGTTCCCGGACTAGCGGGAGTATTGAGCAGTTCTTC
clone size: .; CDR3 length: 14; D gene: .; V gene: TRBV4-2; J gene: TRBJ1-6; CDR3 protein: CASSQVADPGPLHF; CDR3 DNA: TGTGCCAGCAGCCAAGTAGCGGACCCCGGCCCCCTCCACTTT
clone size: .; CDR3 length: 12; D gene: TRBD1; V gene: TRBV12-5; J gene: TRBJ2-1; CDR3 protein: CASDRGGNEQFF; CDR3 DNA: TGTGCTAGTGACAGGGGCGGTAATGAGCAGTTCTTC
clone size: few; CDR3 length: 15; D gene: .; V gene: TRBV19; J gene: TRBJ1-4; CDR3 protein: CASSETSATNEKLFF; CDR3 DNA: TGTGCCAGTAGCGAGACAAGTGCAACTAATGAAAAACTGTTTTTT
clone size: .; CDR3 length: 19; D gene: TRBD1; V gene: TRBV15; J gene: TRBJ1-5; CDR3 protein: CATSRSKGSGGIGNQPQHF; CDR3 DNA: TGTGCCACCAGCAGAAGTAAAGGGTCAGGGGGCATTGGCAATCAGCCCCAGCATTTT
clone size: .; CDR3 length: 14; D gene: .; V gene: TRBV19; J gene: TRBJ2-4; CDR3 protein: CASSNAASKNIQYF; CDR3 DNA: TGTGCCAGTAGTAACGCGGCTTCCAAAAACATTCAGTACTTC
clone size: many; CDR3 length: 12; D gene: .; V gene: TRBV18; J gene: TRBJ1-2; CDR3 protein: CASSPDSYGYTF; CDR3 DNA: TGTGCCAGCTCACCGGACAGCTATGGCTACACCTTC
clone size: .; CDR3 length: 15; D gene: TRBD1; V gene: TRBV20-1; J gene: TRBJ1-6; CDR3 protein: CSASSTGPNNSPLHF; CDR3 DNA: TGCAGTGCTAGTTCGACAGGGCCGAATAATTCACCCCTCCACTTT
clone size: .; CDR3 length: 15; D gene: .; V gene: TRBV19; J gene: TRBJ1-5; CDR3 protein: CASSLTGPAFQPQHF; CDR3 DNA: TGTGCCAGTAGTTTAACCGGCCCAGCGTTTCAGCCCCAGCATTTT
clone size: .; CDR3 length: 14; D gene: .; V gene: TRBV2; J gene: TRBJ2-7; CDR3 protein: CASSEASVRGEQYF; CDR3 DNA: TGTGCCAGCAGTGAGGCGAGTGTTCGCGGTGAGCAGTACTTC
clone size: .; CDR3 length: 14; D gene: .; V gene: TRBV5-1; J gene: TRBJ1-1; CDR3 protein: CASSLDGAITEAFF; CDR3 DNA: TGCGCCAGCAGCTTGGATGGGGCCATCACTGAAGCTTTCTTT
clone size: .; CDR3 length: 15; D gene: TRBD1; V gene: TRBV24-1; J gene: TRBJ2-7; CDR3 protein: CATARGQGGTYEQYF; CDR3 DNA: TGTGCCACCGCGCGCGGACAGGGGGGGACCTACGAGCAGTACTTC